This TCR beta chain originates from a study of blood T cells in healthy people across ages. Looking at the study overall: Template-switching capture recovered about one barcoded beta molecule per two T cells. Study observations and caveats: Roughly linear declines in TCR beta diversity per million T cells occurred with age. A conclusive naive versus antigen-experienced comparison was prevented by the unsorted PBMCs.

With a J-beta primer mix and a sample-barcoded 5' primer, a second PCR ran about 7 to 11 cycles. Each CDR3 protein is one row after TCRdb ran MiXCR on the 5' RACE reads. The sample consists of about 780,000 distinct CDR3 sequences, about 45% of them appearing once. This clonotype was seen ten or more times. The antigen is undetermined. The J segment lost 8 bases and the V segment lost 5 bases, leaving 10 bases of the junction unmatched. CDR1 SGHAT and CDR2 FQNNGV come from the germline V gene. This CDR3 contains 16 residues. What was sequenced was blood. The TCR comes from a man older than 75 in good health. The chain is built from TRBV11-2 and TRBJ2-1, with TRBD2 matching over 12 bases. In DNA form, the CDR3 reads TGTGCCAGCAGCCCACGACTAGCGGGAGATAAGGATGAGCAGTTCTTC. Translating gives CASSPRLAGDKDEQFF.